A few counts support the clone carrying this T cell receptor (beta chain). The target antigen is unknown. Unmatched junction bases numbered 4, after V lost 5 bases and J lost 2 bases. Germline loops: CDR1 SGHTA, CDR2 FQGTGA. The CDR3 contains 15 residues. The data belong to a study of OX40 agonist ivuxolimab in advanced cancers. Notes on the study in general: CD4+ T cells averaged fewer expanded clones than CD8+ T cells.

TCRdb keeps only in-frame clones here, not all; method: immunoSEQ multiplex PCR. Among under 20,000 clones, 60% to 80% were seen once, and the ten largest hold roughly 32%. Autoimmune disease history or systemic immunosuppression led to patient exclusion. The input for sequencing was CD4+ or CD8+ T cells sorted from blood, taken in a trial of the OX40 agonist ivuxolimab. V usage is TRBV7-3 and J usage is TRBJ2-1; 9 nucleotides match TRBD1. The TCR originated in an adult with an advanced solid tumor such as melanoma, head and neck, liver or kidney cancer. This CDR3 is CASSTGTGPYNEQFF. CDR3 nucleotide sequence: TGTGCCAGCAGCACCGGGACAGGGCCCTACAATGAGCAGTTCTTC.